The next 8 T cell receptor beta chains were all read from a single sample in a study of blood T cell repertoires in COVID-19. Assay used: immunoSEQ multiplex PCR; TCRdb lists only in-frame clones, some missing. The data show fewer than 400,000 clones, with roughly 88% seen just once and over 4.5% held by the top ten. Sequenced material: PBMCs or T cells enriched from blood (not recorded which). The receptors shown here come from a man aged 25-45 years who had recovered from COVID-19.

The DNA for the CDR3 is TGTGCCAGCACCAGTAGCGGGGGACTCTACAATGAGCAGTTCTTC. Its translation: CASTSSGGLYNEQFF. The chain couples TRBV27 to TRBJ2-1; 9 bases align to TRBD2. The CDR3 is 15 amino acids. Germline V gene sequence: CDR1 MNHEY, CDR2 SMNVEV (reference sequence). J was trimmed by 3 bases and V by 7 bases; bases with no gene match: 7.

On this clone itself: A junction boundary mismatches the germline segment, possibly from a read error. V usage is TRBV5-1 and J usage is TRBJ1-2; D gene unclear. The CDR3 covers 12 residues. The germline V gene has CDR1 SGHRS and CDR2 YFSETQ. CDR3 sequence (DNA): TGCGCCAGCAGCTTGGACCTCTATAGCTACACCTTC. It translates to CASSLDLYSYTF.

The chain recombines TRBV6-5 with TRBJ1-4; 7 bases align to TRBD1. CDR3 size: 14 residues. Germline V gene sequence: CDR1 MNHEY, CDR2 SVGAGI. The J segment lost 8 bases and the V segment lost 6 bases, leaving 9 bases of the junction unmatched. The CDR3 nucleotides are TGTGCCAGCAGACCCGGGACAGTCGACGAAAAACTGTTTTTT. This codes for CASRPGTVDEKLFF.

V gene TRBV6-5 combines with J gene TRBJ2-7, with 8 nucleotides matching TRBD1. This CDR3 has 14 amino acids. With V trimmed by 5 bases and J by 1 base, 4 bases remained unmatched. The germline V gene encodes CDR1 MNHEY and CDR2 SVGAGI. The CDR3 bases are TGTGCCAGCAGTCCACAGGGGGAATCCTACGAGCAGTACTTC. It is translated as CASSPQGESYEQYF.

DNA of the CDR3: TGTGCCAGCAGCTTAGCACAGGGGTATGGCTACACCTTC. It codes for CASSLAQGYGYTF. This sequence joins TRBV7-9 and TRBJ1-2, with 7 positions matching TRBD1. CDR3 size: 13 residues. Germline CDR1 reads SEHNR; CDR2 reads FQNEAQ (reference sequence). J was trimmed by 5 bases and V by 0 bases; bases with no gene match: 0.

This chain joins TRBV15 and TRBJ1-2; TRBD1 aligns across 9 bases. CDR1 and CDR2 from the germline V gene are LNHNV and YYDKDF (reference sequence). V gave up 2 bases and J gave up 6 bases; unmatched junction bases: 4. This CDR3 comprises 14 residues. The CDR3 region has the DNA TGTGCCACCAGCAGACAGGGACAGGGCGATGGCTACACCTTC. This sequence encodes CATSRQGQGDGYTF.

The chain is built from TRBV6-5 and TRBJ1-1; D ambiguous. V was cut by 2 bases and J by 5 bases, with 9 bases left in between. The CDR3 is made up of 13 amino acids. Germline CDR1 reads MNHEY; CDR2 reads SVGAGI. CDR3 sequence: CASSYRTRTEAFF. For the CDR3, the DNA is TGTGCCAGCAGTTACCGAACTCGGACTGAAGCTTTCTTT.

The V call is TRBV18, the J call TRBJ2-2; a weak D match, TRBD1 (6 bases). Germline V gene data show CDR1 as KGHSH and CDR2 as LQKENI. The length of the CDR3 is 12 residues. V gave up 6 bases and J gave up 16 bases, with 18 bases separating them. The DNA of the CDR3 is TGTGCCAGCTCGTCTCCAGTGGGGGCGCCGTTTTTT. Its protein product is CASSSPVGAPFF.